This TCR beta chain stems from a study of Ad26.COV2.S vaccination and SARS-CoV-2 variants. Overall study context: Ad26.COV2.S was injected intramuscularly once or twice, 56 days apart.

As to treatment: roughly 20 received Ad26.COV2.S at low or high dose, single or two shots; five or six received placebo; per-sample allocation not given. Vaccine and placebo recipients were sampled on day 63 after the first injection. TCRdb's copy holds only in-frame clones and misses some; the assay was immunoSEQ multiplex PCR. The sample holds about 420,000 clones, more than 75% seen once. Study findings and constraints: Across vaccine and placebo recipients, the breadth of non-spike TCRs was similar.

The V gene's germline CDR1 is SGHAT and CDR2 FQDESV (reference sequence). Trimming removed 4 bases from V and 4 bases from J, with 8 bases in between. The length of the CDR3 is 13 residues. In the case of this clone: What it recognizes is unknown.

The sequencing used peripheral blood, collected in a trial of Ad26.COV2.S vaccine versus placebo. This sequence joins TRBV11-1 and TRBJ2-1, with a tentative D call TRBD1 (6 bases). This TCR derives from a person between 18 and 65 years old who received the Ad26.COV2.S COVID-19 vaccine or a placebo. The CDR3 region has the DNA TGTGCCAGCAGCTCGGACAGATACAATGAGCAGTTCTTC. Protein: CASSSDRYNEQFF.